Following are 28 T cell receptor beta chains from one sample sequenced in a study of CD8 T cells in ankylosing spondylitis. Antigens of these TCRs are unknown. Each CDR3 protein is one row after TCRdb ran MiXCR on the 5' RACE reads. The sample includes 700,000 to 850,000 distinct CDR3 sequences, around 11% of them seen just once. Study-wide findings and caveats: A TCR beta motif of under ten highly homologous variants seemed to mark ankylosing spondylitis blood.

The specimen was blood, either unsorted or a sorted T cell fraction (not recorded which). These receptors all stem from a male donor with ankylosing spondylitis.

This clonotype was seen only a few times. The chain is built from TRBV5-1 and TRBJ2-3; TRBD1 might be the D (6 bases). V lost 4 bases and J lost 8, with 17 bases in between. The V gene's germline CDR1 is SGHRS and CDR2 YFSETQ. There are 14 residues in the CDR3. The CDR3 loop reads CASSDEGEGGTQYF. CDR3 DNA: TGCGCCAGCAGCGACGAGGGGGAAGGAGGTACGCAGTATTTT.

In its sample, this clonotype was seen many times. The chain joins TRBV5-6 to TRBJ2-7; no clear D. CDR1 and CDR2 (germline): SGHDT, YYEEEE. V lost 2 bases to trimming and J lost 1 base, with 4 bases between them. The CDR3 runs to 12 residues. CDR3 DNA sequence: TGTGCCAGCAGCTTTCAGTCCTACGAGCAGTACTTC. Its translation is CASSFQSYEQYF.

This clonotype was counted many times. The chain links TRBV12-3 or TRBV12-4 to TRBJ1-2, with a weak D call TRBD1 (5 bases). Trimming shortened V by 2 bases and J by 2 bases, and 9 bases separated the two germline ends. The CDR3 extends over 14 amino acids. CDR3 nucleotides: TGTGCCAGCAGTTTACTGACAGTCAACTATGGCTACACCTTC. Translating it yields CASSLLTVNYGYTF.

This clonotype has only a few counts. The chain is built from TRBV5-1 and TRBJ2-5; a weak D match, TRBD1 (5 bases). Trimming shortened V by 3 bases and J by 5 bases, and 14 bases separated the two germline ends. Germline CDR1 is SGHRS and CDR2 is YFSETQ. The CDR3 extends over 14 amino acids. The CDR3 DNA sequence: TGCGCCAGCAGCTCGAGGACACTCGGGGAGACCCAGTACTTC. Amino acid sequence: CASSSRTLGETQYF.

The V and J genes are TRBV6-1 and TRBJ1-1; perhaps TRBD1 as D (5 bases). The V gene lost 6 bases and the J gene lost 3 bases, with 17 bases spanning the gap. CDR3 size: 15 residues. Germline CDR1 is MNHNS and CDR2 is SASEGT. This chain's CDR3 is CASRRDREGDTEAFF. CDR3 nucleotides: TGTGCCAGCAGACGGGACCGCGAAGGGGACACTGAAGCTTTCTTT.

Remarks on this clonotype: This could be a read error, since a much larger clone is one nucleotide away. The chain recombines TRBV20-1 with TRBJ2-1, with TRBD2 as a possible D gene (5 bases). CDR3 size: 10 residues. The germline V gene has CDR1 DFQATT and CDR2 SNEGSKA (reference sequence). The CDR3 loop is CRASRLEQFF. The CDR3 coding sequence is TGCAGAGCTAGTCGACTAGAGCAGTTCTTC.

Only a few counts were recorded for this clonotype. The chain carries TRBV15 and TRBJ2-7; 9 bases match TRBD1. Trimming cost V 2 bases and J 3 bases; bases outside gene matches: 8. CDR1 is LNHNV, CDR2 YYDKDF, per germline (reference sequence). The CDR3 runs 16 residues. The CDR3 sequence: CATSRLDRGESYEQYF. The CDR3 DNA follows: TGTGCCACCAGCAGACTCGACAGGGGGGAAAGCTACGAGCAGTACTTC.

This chain links TRBV5-1 with TRBJ1-4; 7 bases are a match to TRBD1. Per germline, CDR1 SGHRS and CDR2 YFSETQ. The CDR3 has 14 amino acids. With V trimmed by 4 bases and J by 5 bases, 5 bases remained unmatched. CDR3 sequence (DNA): TGCGCCAGCAGCGAGGGACAGCAGAATGAAAAACTGTTTTTT. Its translation is CASSEGQQNEKLFF.

This clonotype has more than one count but fewer than ten. V usage is TRBV14 and J usage is TRBJ2-5; 7 bases map to TRBD2. The CDR3 runs to 15 residues. With V trimmed by 4 bases and J by 4 bases, 9 bases remained unmatched. CDR1 is SGHDN and CDR2 is FVKESK in the germline V gene. The CDR3 DNA reads as TGTGCCAGCAGCCCAGCTAGCGGTTGGGGAGAGACCCAGTACTTC. Translation: CASSPASGWGETQYF.

The chain couples TRBV4-3 to TRBJ2-3; either TRBD1 or TRBD2 may fit D (5 bases each). Germline CDR1 and CDR2: LGHNA and YSLEER. This CDR3 region has 13 residues. V was clipped by 5 bases and J by 8 bases, with 14 bases between them. This CDR3 reads CASSTGPVGTQYF. As DNA, the CDR3 is TGCGCCAGCAGCACGGGGCCCGTGGGTACGCAGTATTTT.

This rearrangement joins TRBV20-1 to TRBJ2-3, with 7 bases fitting TRBD2. Per the germline V gene, CDR1 is DFQATT and CDR2 is SNEGSKA (reference sequence). Trimming removed 2 bases from V and 12 bases from J; junction bases left unmatched: 17. The CDR3 extends over 15 amino acids. CDR3 amino acids: CSARLGGAPDTHQYF. CDR3 in DNA: TGCAGTGCTAGATTGGGAGGGGCACCAGATACGCACCAGTATTTT.

The sample holds many counts of this clonotype. CDR3 in DNA: TGTGCCACCAGTGATTTTAGCGGGAGGACCTACAATGAGCAGTTCTTC. Amino acid sequence: CATSDFSGRTYNEQFF. The chain employs TRBV24-1 and TRBJ2-1; 10 positions agree with TRBD2. In germline, CDR1 is KGHDR, CDR2 SFDVKD. The CDR3 has 16 amino acids. V lost 1 base and J lost 2; bases outside the gene matches: 1.

This clonotype was picked up many times. The chain couples TRBV12-3 or TRBV12-4 to TRBJ1-3; D perhaps matches TRBD1 (6 bases). This CDR3 comprises 15 residues. V was pared by 2 bases and J by 0 bases, with 8 bases between. Here the CDR3 reads CASSLRTVSGNTIYF. The DNA of the CDR3 is TGTGCCAGCAGTTTAAGGACAGTCTCTGGAAACACCATATATTTT.

In its sample, this clonotype was seen a few times. The chain recombines TRBV4-3 with TRBJ2-5, with a possible D match to TRBD1 (5 bases). Looked up from germline, CDR1 is LGHNA and CDR2 is YSLEER. The V end was cut by 0 bases, the J end by 1 base, with 15 bases between. The CDR3 contains 17 residues. The CDR3, as DNA: TGCGCCAGCAGCCAAGATAACGGCAGGGCATCCCAAGAGACCCAGTACTTC. Its translation is CASSQDNGRASQETQYF.

The chain uses TRBV29-1 and TRBJ2-1, with 8 bases matching TRBD2. CDR1 is SQVTM and CDR2 is ANQGSEA in the germline V gene. The CDR3 runs to 14 residues. V lost 6 bases, J lost 6 bases, and 10 bases stayed unmatched. CDR3 DNA sequence: TGCAGCGTCAAGGGGCGGGGGGAGGTCAATGAGCAGTTCTTC. It yields the protein CSVKGRGEVNEQFF.

The V and J genes are TRBV24-1 and TRBJ2-1, with D possibly being TRBD1 (5 bases). CDR3 size: 13 residues. Germline V gene sequence: CDR1 KGHDR, CDR2 SFDVKD. V was clipped by 5 bases and J by 4 bases, with 8 bases between them. For the CDR3, the DNA is TGTGCCACCAGTGTCTCAGGGTACAATGAGCAGTTCTTC. It is translated as CATSVSGYNEQFF.

V usage is TRBV20-1 and J usage is TRBJ1-3; no clear D gene. Per germline, CDR1 DFQATT and CDR2 SNEGSKA (reference sequence). Trimming removed 5 bases at V and 3 bases at J, with 14 bases between. The CDR3 consists of 14 residues. The CDR3 nucleotides read TGCAGTGCTGACGGAGAGATAGGTGGAAACACCATATATTTT. Protein sequence: CSADGEIGGNTIYF.

Ten or more counts support this clonotype. The rearrangement joins TRBV20-1 to TRBJ1-1, with D possibly TRBD1 on 6 matching bases. The CDR3 length is 13 residues. V lost 3 bases and J lost 3, with 11 bases in between. The germline gives CDR1 DFQATT, CDR2 SNEGSKA (reference sequence). CDR3 in DNA: TGCAGTGCTAGTTGGGGGGCCTACACTGAAGCTTTCTTT. This encodes CSASWGAYTEAFF.

This clonotype was observed a few times. CDR3 coding DNA: TGCAGCGTTGCCAGGGATGGAAAGACCCAGTACTTC. This codes for CSVARDGKTQYF. The chain is built from TRBV29-1 and TRBJ2-5; possible D gene TRBD1, 5 bases. Germline CDR1 and CDR2: SQVTM and ANQGSEA. The CDR3 sequence is 12 residues long. V was cut by 4 bases and J by 6 bases, with 12 bases left in between.

This clonotype appeared a few times. The V and J genes are TRBV4-3 and TRBJ1-4; D call uncertain. The V end lost 0 bases, the J end lost 5 bases, and 10 bases lay between the germline ends. Germline V gene sequence: CDR1 LGHNA, CDR2 YSLEER. The CDR3 length is 15 residues. For the CDR3, the DNA is TGCGCCAGCAGCCAAGACCCAGGCCTGAATGAAAAACTGTTTTTT. Residues: CASSQDPGLNEKLFF.

There are a few counts of this clonotype. The CDR3 nucleotides are TGTGCCAGCAGTTCCTTCCGGGACCGCGAAAGCTACGAGCAGTACTTC. This translates into CASSSFRDRESYEQYF. V usage is TRBV12-3 or TRBV12-4 and J usage is TRBJ2-7, with D perhaps TRBD1 or TRBD2 (5 bases each). The germline V and J ends were trimmed by 4 bases and 3 bases, with 19 bases remaining between them. There are 16 residues in the CDR3.

This clonotype was detected many times. The DNA of the CDR3 is TGTGCCAGCAGTCTCCGACTAGGAACAGATACGCAGTATTTT. Encoded protein: CASSLRLGTDTQYF. V and J are TRBV12-3 or TRBV12-4 and TRBJ2-3; possible D gene TRBD2, 6 bases. Trimming took 5 bases from V and 3 from J, leaving 12 bases between them. The CDR3 runs 14 residues.

This clonotype was counted many times. DNA of the CDR3: TGCAGCGTTGGGACAGGGGTCCATGAGCAGTTCTTC. It codes for CSVGTGVHEQFF. The gene calls are TRBV29-1 and TRBJ2-1; 9 nucleotides line up with TRBD1. This CDR3 has 12 amino acids. Germline CDR1 reads SQVTM; CDR2 reads ANQGSEA. Trimming at V came to 4 bases and at J to 8 bases, leaving 3 bases not matched to a gene.

The chain has TRBV28 and TRBJ2-7, with D hard to call. This CDR3 region has 14 residues. Germline V CDR1 and CDR2: MDHEN, SYDVKM. Trimming stripped 4 bases from V and 2 bases from J, with 12 bases between. CDR3 coding DNA: TGTGCCAGCAGTTCCCCCGCCGGTGCCTACGAGCAGTACTTC. The encoded protein is CASSSPAGAYEQYF.

The chain combines TRBV29-1 with TRBJ1-3, with D hard to call. Germline CDR1 is SQVTM and CDR2 is ANQGSEA. The V gene lost 2 bases and the J gene lost 0 bases, with 8 bases spanning the gap. The length of the CDR3 is 14 residues. This CDR3 reads CSVETPHSGNTIYF. The CDR3 region has the DNA TGCAGCGTTGAAACGCCACACTCTGGAAACACCATATATTTT. Based on the CDR3 plus reference TRBV29-1 and TRBJ1-3, the full variable domain is SAVISQKPSRDICQRGTSLTIQCQVDSQVTMMFWYRQQPGQSLTLIATANQGSEATYESGFVIDKFPISRPNLTFSTLTVSNMSPEDSSIYLCSVETPHSGNTIYFGEGSWLTVV.

This clonotype was seen many times. This chain uses TRBV20-1 with TRBJ2-7; 9 positions match TRBD1. V gave up 7 bases and J gave up 3 bases; unmatched junction bases: 4. Germline lookup yields CDR1 DFQATT and CDR2 SNEGSKA (reference sequence). The CDR3 has 12 residues. The CDR3 here is CSVGQGLYEQYF. In DNA, the CDR3 is TGCAGTGTTGGACAGGGGCTCTACGAGCAGTACTTC.

The rearrangement uses TRBV20-1 and TRBJ2-3; D gene uncertain. The V and J ends lost 0 bases and 11 bases respectively, with 6 bases between them. CDR1 and CDR2 (germline): DFQATT, SNEGSKA (reference sequence). The length of the CDR3 is 10 residues. The CDR3 DNA follows: TGCAGTGCTAGAGATCTGCGGCAGTATTTT. Its protein product is CSARDLRQYF.

This clonotype appeared many times. The rearrangement uses TRBV20-1 and TRBJ2-5, with 9 bases fitting TRBD1. This CDR3 contains 12 residues. With 6 bases clipped from V and 4 bases from J, the junction kept 3 bases outside the gene matches. CDR1 and CDR2 (germline): DFQATT, SNEGSKA (reference sequence). The CDR3 is CSAGQGRETQYF. CDR3 bases: TGCAGTGCCGGACAGGGGCGAGAGACCCAGTACTTC.